These T cell receptor beta chains were read from a single sample in a study of neurological immune-mediated disorders. MiXCR, run by TCRdb on the 5' RACE reads, gives a single entry per CDR3 protein. The sample holds tens of thousands of distinct CDR3 sequences; 12% are singletons and the top ten take 1.3%. The sequencing input was PBMCs. The receptors stem from a female donor in good health. CDR3s include the opening cysteine and the closing phenylalanine or tryptophan. A D gene is named only where the DNA matches it firmly.

TRBD1,TRBV5-8,TRBJ1-5,CASSSPDREIHQPQHF
-,TRBV14,TRBJ2-1,CASSQDRGGNNEQFF
-,TRBV4-2,TRBJ2-7,CASSQEQTISYEQYF
-,TRBV4-1,TRBJ1-4,CASSQVPGLANEKLFF
-,TRBV27,TRBJ2-2,CASSLRGTGELFF
-,TRBV11-2,TRBJ2-2,CASSLTNTGELFF
-,TRBV30,TRBJ2-7,CAWNERQPYEQYF
TRBD1,TRBV29-1,TRBJ2-5,CSVVTGRDRSQETQYF
TRBD2,TRBV20-1,TRBJ2-5,CSAPSGGLEKTQYF
TRBD2,TRBV27,TRBJ2-3,CASSSGGRGYTQYF